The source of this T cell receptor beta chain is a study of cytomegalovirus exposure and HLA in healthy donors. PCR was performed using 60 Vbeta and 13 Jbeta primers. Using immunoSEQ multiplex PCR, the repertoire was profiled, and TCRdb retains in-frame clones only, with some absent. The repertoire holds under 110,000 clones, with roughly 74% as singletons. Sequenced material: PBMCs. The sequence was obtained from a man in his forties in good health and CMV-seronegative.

CDR3 in amino acids: CASSPTGYGYTF. CDR3 DNA sequence: TGTGCCAGCAGCCCAACAGGATATGGCTACACCTTC. The rearrangement links TRBV7-9 to TRBJ1-2; possible D gene TRBD1, 5 bases. CDR1 is SEHNR and CDR2 is FQNEAQ in the germline V gene (reference sequence). The V end was cut by 5 bases, the J end by 5 bases, with 9 bases between. CDR3 length: 12 amino acids.